This TCR beta chain was observed in a study of cytomegalovirus exposure and HLA in healthy donors. PCR employed 60 Vbeta and 13 Jbeta primers. Profiling relied on immunoSEQ multiplex PCR, and the TCRdb table lists in-frame clones only, not all of them. Of about 130,000 clones in the sample, roughly 70% were seen once. Between the trimmed V and J ends, which lost 5 bases and 11 bases, there was a span of 16 bases. Germline loops: CDR1 SGHRS, CDR2 YFSETQ. The CDR3 consists of 12 residues. V and J are TRBV5-1 and TRBJ1-1; D perhaps matches TRBD1 (6 bases). The sequencing sample was made of PBMCs. The TCR was taken from a man aged 25 to 40 in good health and CMV-seronegative. The CDR3 is CASRRANRAAFF. The DNA of the CDR3 is TGCGCCAGCAGACGGGCGAACAGGGCGGCTTTCTTT.